A selection of T cell receptor beta chains follows, all from one sample in a study of T cells in Graves' hyperthyroidism and ophthalmopathy. TCRdb redid the calling of the multiplex PCR reads with MiXCR, one entry per CDR3 protein. The sample lists roughly 200,000 distinct CDR3 sequences; about 17% were seen once. The sample consisted of blood. These receptors all come from a man aged 40-49 years with Graves' hyperthyroidism. CDR3s include the opening cysteine and the closing phenylalanine or tryptophan. A D gene is named only where the DNA matches it firmly. Clone sizes are given selectively: once, few, many, or a class where the clone is expanded.

d_call j_call clone_size v_call cdr3_nt cdr3_aa
NA TRBJ1-5 many TRBV7-9 TGTGCCAGCAGCCTGTGGACGGGAAGCAATCAGCCCCAGCATTTT CASSLWTGSNQPQHF
TRBD2 TRBJ2-2 many TRBV13 TGTGCCAGCAGCGCCCGAGACGCGGGGGGAACCGGGGAGCTGTTTTTT CASSARDAGGTGELFF
TRBD1 TRBJ1-1 many TRBV5-1 TGCGCCAGTCGGACAGGGGGTGACACTGAAGCTTTCTTT CASRTGGDTEAFF
TRBD1 TRBJ2-3 NA TRBV10-3 TGTGCCATCAGCCGGGACAGGGGGACAGATACGCAGTATTTT CAISRDRGTDTQYF
NA TRBJ2-5 many TRBV29-1 TGCAGCGTTGTTGGCCGGAGACAAGAGACCCAGTACTTC CSVVGRRQETQYF
TRBD1 TRBJ2-2 NA TRBV6-1 TGTGCCAGCAGTAAAGGGGGCACTGGTAGAGCCGGGGAGCTGTTTTTT CASSKGGTGRAGELFF
TRBD1 TRBJ2-3 many TRBV2 TGTGCCAGCAGTGTGGGACAGAGCACAGATACGCAGTATTTT CASSVGQSTDTQYF
NA TRBJ2-5 many TRBV12-3/TRBV12-4 TGTGCCAGCAGTTTCTACTCACAAGAGACCCAGTACTTC CASSFYSQETQYF
NA TRBJ1-5 NA TRBV24-1 TGTGCCACCAGGGATGGGTGGTGGTCCCTCAATCAGCCCCAGCATTTT CATRDGWWSLNQPQHF
TRBD1 TRBJ1-2 few TRBV9 TGTGCCAGCAGCGTAGCTCCTACTTATAGGACAGGGGGCTCTGGCTACACCTTC CASSVAPTYRTGGSGYTF
TRBD1 TRBJ1-4 many TRBV5-1 TGCGCCAGCAGCCTAACCGGGACAGGGGAAGAAAAACTGTTTTTT CASSLTGTGEEKLFF
NA TRBJ2-7 many TRBV28 TGTGCCAGTAACGACAGGTACGAGCAGTACTTC CASNDRYEQYF
TRBD1 TRBJ1-1 NA TRBV20-1 TGCAGTGCTGATAAGGGACAGGGGGTTGAAGCTTTCTTT CSADKGQGVEAFF
TRBD2 TRBJ2-7 NA TRBV7-9 TGTGCCAGCAGCCTCCTGGGGGAGCCCGGGGGGGAGCAGTACTTC CASSLLGEPGGEQYF
TRBD1 TRBJ2-1 few TRBV5-6 TGTGCCAGCAGCCCCTCCCCAGGGGGCGATGAGCAGTTCTTC CASSPSPGGDEQFF
NA TRBJ1-6 few TRBV9 TGTGCCAGCAGCCCCATCCCAAATTCACCCCTCCACTTT CASSPIPNSPLHF
NA TRBJ2-7 many TRBV28 TGTGCCAGCAGTCCCGCCTTCTACGAGCAGTACTTC CASSPAFYEQYF
TRBD2 TRBJ2-7 many TRBV14 TGTGCCAGCAGCCAAGCGGGGGGGACCTCCTACGAGCAGTACTTC CASSQAGGTSYEQYF
NA TRBJ1-5 many TRBV10-2 TGCGCCAGCAGTGAAGGCGAGGGGCAGCCCCAGCATTTT CASSEGEGQPQHF
NA TRBJ1-2 few TRBV9 TGTGCCAGCAGCCCCGCCTCCGGCATACGTCCAGGGTTCTATGGCTACACCTTC CASSPASGIRPGFYGYTF
TRBD2 TRBJ2-3 few TRBV11-2 TGTGCCAGCAGCTTAGGACTAGCGGGGGGATCAAGTACGCAGTATTTT CASSLGLAGGSSTQYF
TRBD1 TRBJ1-6 few TRBV20-1 TGCAGTGCTAGACGCCCACAGGGGGTCTTGGATTCACCCCTCCACTTT CSARRPQGVLDSPLHF
TRBD2 TRBJ2-3 many TRBV5-1 TGCGCCAGCGCCAAGGCGGGGACTACGCTTACAGATACGCAGTATTTT CASAKAGTTLTDTQYF
NA TRBJ2-3 few TRBV6-1 TGTGCCAGCACCGAGGATCCCACCTATACGCAGTATTTT CASTEDPTYTQYF
TRBD1 TRBJ1-1 many TRBV12-3/TRBV12-4 TGTGCCAGCACCCCGACAGGGGAAACTGAAGCTTTCTTT CASTPTGETEAFF
NA TRBJ2-6 NA TRBV6-5 TGTGCCAGCAGTTACAGGGTCTCTGGGGCCAACGTCCTGACTTTC CASSYRVSGANVLTF
NA TRBJ1-2 many TRBV7-2 TGTGCCAGCAGCTTAGAACAGGGAGGTAACTATGGCTACACCTTC CASSLEQGGNYGYTF
NA TRBJ1-3 many TRBV7-6 TGTGCCAGCAGCCCGATCGGAGGGCCTGGAAACACCATATATTTT CASSPIGGPGNTIYF
NA TRBJ1-2 NA TRBV18 TGTGCCAGCTCACCGACACTGAACCGGGGCTACACCTTC CASSPTLNRGYTF
NA TRBJ2-1 many TRBV11-1 TGTGCCAGCAGCTCCGAGAGGAGCTCCTACAATGAGCAGTTCTTC CASSSERSSYNEQFF
TRBD1 TRBJ1-6 NA TRBV19 TGTGCCAGTAGTGGGACAGGGGGATATTCACCCCTCCACTTT CASSGTGGYSPLHF
NA TRBJ2-1 many TRBV5-4 TGTGCCAGCAGCTTGGCCGGGGCCGAGAGAGAGCAGTTCTTC CASSLAGAEREQFF